A single count supports the clone carrying this TCR beta chain. These data originate in a study of blood T cell repertoires in COVID-19. Overall study context: From the United States, Italy and Spain came samples of acute and convalescent COVID-19.

Authors' analysis steps: Nucleated cell number was recorded as an estimate derived from reference gene primer amplification. The data were produced by immunoSEQ multiplex PCR, yet TCRdb's version contains in-frame clones alone and is incomplete. V, J and clone size reflect that table, while D and trimming were determined from the DNA. This table has 190,000 or so clones, 89% appearing once. The V end lost 6 bases, the J end lost 7 bases, and 12 bases lay between the germline ends. CDR3 length: 13 residues. The germline V gene encodes CDR1 MNHEY and CDR2 SMNVEV (reference sequence). Participants, roughly 18 to 90 years old, spanned around 25 US areas. Participant-reported clinical history was the basis for cohort assignment.

The sequenced sample consisted of PBMCs or T cells enriched from blood (not recorded which). The clonotype comes from a young woman who had recovered from COVID-19. The V gene is TRBV27, the J gene TRBJ1-4; TRBD1 is a possible D gene (5 bases). For the CDR3, the DNA is TGTGCCAGCAGGAGAAGCAGGGTTGAAAAACTGTTTTTT. Protein product: CASRRSRVEKLFF.